The rows below give T cell receptor beta chains drawn from one sample of a study of CD8+ T cells in alopecia areata. Only in-frame clones appear in the TCRdb table, and some are missing; sequencing was by immunoSEQ multiplex PCR. The repertoire holds 110,000 or so clones, 59% seen once, with 20% to 25% in the top ten. Material for sequencing was CD8+ T cells sorted from blood. These receptors all stem from a human donor in good health. Each CDR3 is given with its conserved first and last residue. The D gene is left open where the match is weak. Only some rows state a clone size, as once, few, many or a class for expanded clones.

>TRBV6-6|NA|TRBJ1-1|NA
TGTGCCAGCAGTTACAGGGCTGTCCCTGAAGCTTTCTTT
CASSYRAVPEAFF
>TRBV5-6|NA|TRBJ2-3|NA
TGTGCCAGCAGCTTGTGGAAGGGGGTGAGCACAGATACGCAGTATTTT
CASSLWKGVSTDTQYF
>TRBV13|TRBD1|TRBJ1-2|few
TGTGCCAGCAGCTGGACCACAGGGGGCGCGTGGGGCTACACCTTC
CASSWTTGGAWGYTF
>TRBV18|NA|TRBJ2-1|NA
TGTGCCAGCTCACCCGAACGGCACAATGAGCAGTTCTTC
CASSPERHNEQFF
>TRBV9|TRBD2|TRBJ2-3|NA
TGTGCCAGCAGCGTACGGAGCGGGGGGCTAGATACGCAGTATTTT
CASSVRSGGLDTQYF
>TRBV7-9|NA|TRBJ1-6|few
TGTGCCAGCAGCTCCCCGGACCGGGCAGGTTCACCCCTCCACTTT
CASSSPDRAGSPLHF
>TRBV11-2|NA|TRBJ2-7|once
TGTGCCAGCAGCTTAGAGGGGTTACTCTCCCACGAGCAGTACTTC
CASSLEGLLSHEQYF
>TRBV15|TRBD1|TRBJ2-3|NA
TGTGCCACCAGCTCCTGGGACAGTCCGAGAGACACAGATACGCAGTATTTT
CATSSWDSPRDTDTQYF
>TRBV6-6|NA|TRBJ2-7|once
TGTGCCAGCGCGGGATACGAGCAGTACTTC
CASAGYEQYF
>TRBV6-5|NA|TRBJ1-3|few
TGTGCCAGCAGTTCCCTCGCTGGGGTAAACACCATATATTTT
CASSSLAGVNTIYF
>TRBV29-1|NA|TRBJ2-1|NA
TGCAGCCTGGGGCACGGCATGAGGGCTGAGCAGTTCTTC
CSLGHGMRAEQFF
>TRBV4-1|NA|TRBJ2-1|NA
TGCGCCAGCAGCCAAGGGTCTAGCTACCTCAATGAGCAGTTCTTC
CASSQGSSYLNEQFF
>TRBV29-1|TRBD1|TRBJ2-1|NA
TGCAGCGTTGCTGGGACAGGGGGGCAGAATGAGCAGTTCTTC
CSVAGTGGQNEQFF
>TRBV14|NA|TRBJ2-5|NA
TGTGCCAGCAGCCAAGAGGTGGCCAAGTCGGAGACCCAGTACTTC
CASSQEVAKSETQYF
>TRBV13|NA|TRBJ2-3|NA
TGTGCCAGCAGCTTAGGACCGGATACGCAGTATTTT
CASSLGPDTQYF
>TRBV27|NA|TRBJ2-2|few
TGTGCCAGCAGTCCCCATTCGGCGGGATCCTCCACCGGGGAGCTGTTTTTT
CASSPHSAGSSTGELFF
>TRBV30|NA|TRBJ1-2|NA
TGTGCCTGGAGGGATCGACCCTATGGCTACACCTTC
CAWRDRPYGYTF
>TRBV6-4|TRBD2|TRBJ2-1|few
TGTGCCAGCAGTGACAGCGGGGGGGCCTACAATGAGCAGTTCTTC
CASSDSGGAYNEQFF
>TRBV5-6|NA|TRBJ2-7|NA
TGTGCCAGCAGCTCCCCCCTTATCTACGAGCAGTACTTC
CASSSPLIYEQYF
>TRBV13|TRBD2|TRBJ2-5|NA
TGTGCCAGCAGCCTAGCGGCCTTCCAAGAGACCCAGTACTTC
CASSLAAFQETQYF
>TRBV5-6|NA|TRBJ2-5|NA
TGTGCCAGCAGGTTGGACAGCACCCGCCAAGAGACCCAGTACTTC
CASRLDSTRQETQYF
>TRBV6-4|NA|TRBJ1-6|few
TGTGCCAGCAGTGACTCGATTAAGTTGGACACTCTAAATTCACCCCTCCACTTT
CASSDSIKLDTLNSPLHF
>TRBV2|TRBD1|TRBJ2-1|NA
TGTGCCAGCAGTGAGGGGACAGGGCCCTCCAATGAGCAGTTCTTC
CASSEGTGPSNEQFF
>TRBV4-1|NA|TRBJ2-3|NA
TGCGCCAGCAGCCAAGAGCGGCCAGCCGGTCACACAGATACGCAGTATTTT
CASSQERPAGHTDTQYF
>TRBV13|NA|TRBJ2-7|NA
TGTGCCAGCAGCCCAAACCGGGACTTCCACGAGCAGTACTTC
CASSPNRDFHEQYF
>TRBV4-3|TRBD1|TRBJ2-7|few
TGCGCCAGCCGTAACTGGGATCAGGGGGCATCCGAGCAGTACTTC
CASRNWDQGASEQYF
>TRBV6-1|NA|TRBJ1-1|few
TGTGCCAGCAGTGAACGATACATGAACACTGAAGCTTTCTTT
CASSERYMNTEAFF
>TRBV5-6|TRBD1|TRBJ1-1|NA
TGTGCCAGCAGCTCCGGGACAGGCGCGGAGGCTTTCTTT
CASSSGTGAEAFF
>TRBV4-1|NA|TRBJ2-7|NA
TGCGCCAGCAGCCAAGCTGTGGGCTCCTACGAGCAGTACTTC
CASSQAVGSYEQYF
>TRBV11-2|TRBD2|TRBJ2-1|few
TGTGCCAGCAGCTTCACAGCGGGGGATATATACAATGAGCAGTTCTTC
CASSFTAGDIYNEQFF
>TRBV15|NA|TRBJ2-1|few
TGTGCCACCAGCAGAGATCCGGGAGTCCTTTCCTACAATGAGCAGTTCTTC
CATSRDPGVLSYNEQFF
>TRBV7-9|NA|TRBJ2-3|few
TGTGCCAGCAGACAAATCAACACAGATACGCAGTATTTT
CASRQINTDTQYF
>TRBV13|NA|TRBJ2-5|NA
TGTGCCAGCAGCTCCGCAACTGATTCGGAGACCCAGTACTTC
CASSSATDSETQYF
>TRBV28|NA|TRBJ2-5|NA
TGTGCCAGCAGTTTGCTCAGGGAAGAGACCCAGTACTTC
CASSLLREETQYF
>TRBV6-5|NA|TRBJ2-6|once
TGTGCCAGCGCTGCTTCTGGGGCCAACGTCCTGACTTTC
CASAASGANVLTF
>TRBV4-3|NA|TRBJ2-5|NA
TGCGCCAGCAGCCAAGATACATGGGACAACCAAGAGACCCAGTACTTC
CASSQDTWDNQETQYF
>TRBV7-3|NA|TRBJ1-5|NA
TGTGCCAGCAGCAAAGGGACACGGACTGATCAGCCCCAGCATTTT
CASSKGTRTDQPQHF